What follows are 29 T cell receptor beta chains derived from one specimen sequenced in a study of T-cell reconstitution after alpha-beta-depleted transplantation in children. Library preparation (for TCRbeta) was performed with unique molecular identifiers. TCRdb itself ran the PCR reads through MiXCR, one entry per CDR3 protein. The sample has around 580,000 distinct CDR3 sequences; 27% are singletons. The sample in question was PBMCs, obtained before TCRalphabeta/CD19-depleted stem cell transplant. These receptor sequences come from a boy younger than two with Wiskott-Aldrich syndrome, due to receive a stem cell transplant.

This clonotype was detected only a few times. Compared with germline, one end of the junction differs, possibly owing to a read error. The chain has TRBV7-8 and TRBJ2-5, with a possible D match to TRBD2 (5 bases). The CDR3 runs to 15 residues. Germline values: CDR1 SGHVS, CDR2 FQNEAQ. The CDR3 DNA follows: TGTGCCAGCAGCTTATCGCACGGGGTCCAAGGGACCCAGTACTTC. Translated: CASSLSHGVQGTQYF.

The chain couples TRBV5-1 to TRBJ2-1, with D perhaps matching TRBD1 (5 bases). V lost 5 bases to trimming and J lost 0 bases, with 24 bases between them. In germline, CDR1 is SGHRS, CDR2 YFSETQ. The CDR3 covers 19 residues. The CDR3 nucleotides read TGCGCCAGCAGATCATCCGGACACCGCAATCCGAGCTCCTACAATGAGCAGTTCTTC. Translated: CASRSSGHRNPSSYNEQFF.

The rearrangement uses TRBV5-1 and TRBJ1-1; D possibly corresponds to TRBD1 (5 bases). The length of the CDR3 is 14 residues. Germline CDR1 SGHRS, CDR2 YFSETQ. Trimming shortened V by 3 bases and J by 4 bases, and 13 bases separated the two germline ends. CDR3 sequence: CASSSGTAGTEAFF. CDR3 coding DNA: TGCGCCAGCAGCTCAGGGACGGCGGGCACTGAAGCTTTCTTT.

This clonotype was counted a single time. This rearrangement joins TRBV5-1 to TRBJ1-4, with TRBD1 matching 7 bases. V shed 0 bases, J shed 7 bases, and the junction held 9 bases outside the gene matches. Germline V gene lookup returns CDR1 SGHRS and CDR2 YFSETQ. The CDR3 totals 16 residues. CDR3 region: CASSLGQGGMAEKLFF. CDR3 DNA: TGCGCCAGCAGCTTGGGACAGGGCGGAATGGCTGAAAAACTGTTTTTT.

This clonotype was seen a single time. The chain couples TRBV12-3 or TRBV12-4 to TRBJ2-5; D perhaps matches TRBD1 (6 bases). Trimming removed 6 bases from V and 0 bases from J, with 8 bases in between. This CDR3 comprises 13 residues. CDR3 region: CASRPGDQETQYF. The CDR3 DNA sequence: TGTGCCAGCAGGCCAGGGGACCAAGAGACCCAGTACTTC.

This chain joins TRBV5-1 and TRBJ2-5, with D possibly being TRBD2 (5 bases). V lost 7 bases to trimming and J lost 2 bases, with 12 bases between them. Per germline, CDR1 SGHRS and CDR2 YFSETQ. There are 13 residues in the CDR3. The CDR3 DNA reads as TGCGCCAGCTTCGAGGGAAATCAAGAGACCCAGTACTTC. Translated, it gives CASFEGNQETQYF.

The rearrangement uses TRBV12-3 or TRBV12-4 and TRBJ1-5; 8 bases map to TRBD1. This CDR3 spans 14 amino acids. J lost 7 bases, V lost 6 bases, and 8 bases had no gene match. Here the CDR3 DNA reads TGTGCCAGCAGCCCACGACAGGGGAGGCAGCCCCAGCATTTT. As protein: CASSPRQGRQPQHF.

The chain links TRBV20-1 to TRBJ2-7, with D possibly being TRBD1 or TRBD2 (5 bases each). V was clipped by 3 bases and J by 0 bases, with 9 bases between them. The CDR3 contains 13 residues. The V gene's germline CDR1 is DFQATT and CDR2 SNEGSKA (reference sequence). The CDR3 DNA is TGCAGTGCTAGGCCCGGGACCTCCTACGAGCAGTACTTC. Protein: CSARPGTSYEQYF.

The V gene is TRBV7-2, the J gene TRBJ1-5; TRBD1 is a possible D gene (5 bases). From germline, CDR1 is SGHTA and CDR2 FQGNSA. V lost 4 bases and J 5 bases, leaving 6 bases between the germline ends. This CDR3 has 12 residues. The CDR3 is CASSWDYQPQHF. CDR3 bases: TGTGCCAGCAGCTGGGACTATCAGCCCCAGCATTTT.

V is TRBV12-3 or TRBV12-4 and J is TRBJ1-5; D unclear. CDR3 size: 14 residues. V was clipped by 0 bases and J by 6 bases, with 9 bases between them. The CDR3 here is CASSLAGFGQPQHF. CDR3 coding DNA: TGTGCCAGCAGTTTAGCAGGATTTGGTCAGCCCCAGCATTTT.

About this clonotype: Given the absence of the conserved phenylalanine or tryptophan at the CDR3 end, a read error is likely. The chain joins TRBV5-1 to TRBJ2-7; 16 bases match TRBD2. The CDR3 spans 17 residues. Germline V CDR1 and CDR2: SGHRS, YFSETQ. The trim removed 3 bases at V and 5 bases at J, leaving 8 bases unmatched. CDR3 sequence (DNA): TGCGCCAGCAGCTACCCGGGACTAGCGGGAGGGCGAAACGAGCAGTACTAC. It encodes CASSYPGLAGGRNEQYY.

J is TRBJ2-2 and V is TRBV29-1; a possible D gene is TRBD1 (5 bases). The V and J ends lost 6 bases and 3 bases respectively, with 11 bases between them. The CDR3 runs 13 residues. CDR1 SQVTM and CDR2 ANQGSEA come from the germline V gene. The CDR3 DNA reads TGCAGCGTCGTCGACAGCTACACCGGGGAGCTGTTTTTT. Its translation: CSVVDSYTGELFF.

The V and J genes are TRBV15 and TRBJ2-1; D may correspond to TRBD1 or TRBD2 (6 bases each). The CDR3 loop spans 14 amino acids. In germline, CDR1 is LNHNV, CDR2 YYDKDF (reference sequence). V lost 1 base, J lost 10 bases, and 14 bases lay in between. Here the CDR3 reads CATSRVAQGREQFF. The DNA for the CDR3 is TGTGCCACCAGCAGAGTAGCGCAGGGGAGGGAGCAGTTCTTC.

This chain joins TRBV20-1 and TRBJ2-7; the match to TRBD1 covers 10 bases. V trimming: 6 bases; J trimming: 7 bases; junction bases outside the gene matches: 12. CDR1 is DFQATT, CDR2 SNEGSKA, per germline (reference sequence). CDR3 length equals 14 residues. The CDR3 DNA follows: TGCAGTGCCTGTGGGGACAGGGGAATTTTGGAGCAGTACTTC. Its translation: CSACGDRGILEQYF.

The chain has TRBV5-1 and TRBJ1-5, with a weak D call TRBD1 (5 bases). CDR1 and CDR2 from the germline V gene are SGHRS and YFSETQ. Deletions cut 0 bases from V and 3 bases from J, with 10 bases between. The CDR3 spans 15 residues. The CDR3 DNA follows: TGCGCCAGCAGCTTGGTCGGGGGGGACAATCAGCCCCAGCATTTT. This gives the protein CASSLVGGDNQPQHF.

The rearrangement links TRBV27 to TRBJ2-1, with D possibly called TRBD1 or TRBD2 (5 bases each). This CDR3 has 17 residues. V was cut by 2 bases and J by 8 bases, with 22 bases left in between. The germline V gene has CDR1 MNHEY and CDR2 SMNVEV (reference sequence). As DNA, the CDR3 is TGTGCCAGCAGTTTAATCCCTCGGCAGGTAGGGACCGATGAGCAGTTCTTC. Translated: CASSLIPRQVGTDEQFF.

This chain uses TRBV2 with TRBJ2-3; TRBD2 agrees at 7 bases. CDR1 and CDR2 (germline): SNHLY, FYNNEI. The CDR3 extends over 17 amino acids. V was pared by 4 bases and J by 0 bases, with 10 bases of the junction left unmatched. For the CDR3, the DNA is TGTGCCAGCAGTGGCGCGCGGCGGGGGAATAGCACAGATACGCAGTATTTT. Residues: CASSGARRGNSTDTQYF.

J is TRBJ1-1 and V is TRBV7-2; maybe TRBD1 (5 bases). The CDR3 extends over 14 amino acids. The germline V gene has CDR1 SGHTA and CDR2 FQGNSA. DNA of the CDR3: TGTGCTGCCCAGCTAAGCCCAGGGTCCCTTGAAGCTTTCTTT. Translating it yields CAAQLSPGSLEAFF.

This clonotype was observed a handful of times. J is TRBJ1-6 and V is TRBV6-1, with 10 bases lining up with TRBD1. CDR1 and CDR2 from the germline V gene are MNHNS and SASEGT. This CDR3 contains 16 residues. V shed 3 bases and J 7 bases; nucleotides not matched to a gene: 6. CDR3 nucleotides: TGTGCCAGCAGTGACGACTCGGGACAGGGGAATTCACCCCTCCACTTT. It yields the protein CASSDDSGQGNSPLHF.

The chain recombines TRBV3-1 with TRBJ2-4, with D tentatively TRBD2 (6 bases). Trimming removed 3 bases from V and 10 bases from J, with 10 bases in between. The CDR3 sequence is 12 residues long. Germline loops: CDR1 LGHDT, CDR2 YNNKEL (reference sequence). The CDR3 reads CASSQTRAIQYF. CDR3 in DNA: TGTGCCAGCAGCCAGACTAGGGCAATTCAGTACTTC.

CDR3 region: CASSSPGYGNYGYTF. CDR3 DNA sequence: TGTGCCAGCAGTTCCCCGGGTTACGGGAACTATGGCTACACCTTC. The genes are TRBV6-5 and TRBJ1-2, with unresolved D. The CDR3 is made up of 15 amino acids. V was shortened by 4 bases and J by 2 bases, with 14 bases between the two germline ends. Germline CDR1 MNHEY, CDR2 SVGAGI.

J is TRBJ2-5 and V is TRBV27; maybe TRBD2 (6 bases). The CDR3 has 18 amino acids. Trimming removed 5 bases at V and 0 bases at J, with 22 bases between. In germline, CDR1 is MNHEY, CDR2 SMNVEV (reference sequence). CDR3 sequence (DNA): TGTGCCAGCAGTCCCGTAGGAGGGGCACACATGTACCAAGAGACCCAGTACTTC. The encoded protein is CASSPVGGAHMYQETQYF.

The V call is TRBV7-8, the J call TRBJ2-5; a possible D gene is TRBD1 (6 bases). Germline V CDR1 and CDR2: SGHVS, FQNEAQ. Trimming stripped 5 bases from V and 5 bases from J, with 15 bases between. CDR3 size: 14 residues. CDR3 protein: CASSQRTVWETQYF. In nucleotides, the CDR3 is TGTGCCAGCAGCCAGAGGACAGTCTGGGAGACCCAGTACTTC. The entire variable domain, with the rest obtained from reference TRBV7-8 and TRBJ2-5, is as follows: GAGVSQSPRYKVAKRGQDVALRCDPISGHVSLFWYQQALGQGPEFLTYFQNEAQLDKSGLPSDRFFAERPEGSVSTLKIQRTQQEDSAVYLCASSQRTVWETQYFGPGTRLLVL.

This clonotype was counted only a few times. The chain employs TRBV5-1 and TRBJ2-1; 9 bases are a match to TRBD2. Germline assignment: CDR1 SGHRS and CDR2 YFSETQ. V gave up 4 bases and J gave up 8 bases; unmatched junction bases: 19. The CDR3 is made up of 18 amino acids. CDR3 sequence: CASSPAETGTSLWDEQFF. The CDR3 DNA reads as TGCGCCAGCAGCCCAGCCGAGACAGGGACTAGCCTTTGGGATGAGCAGTTCTTC.

This chain joins TRBV5-1 and TRBJ1-1; D gene ambiguous. The CDR3 runs to 15 residues. Germline loops: CDR1 SGHRS, CDR2 YFSETQ. Trimming shortened V by 5 bases and J by 0 bases, and 14 bases separated the two germline ends. The CDR3 DNA reads as TGCGCCAGCAGTTATCAAGGGCCCATGAACACTGAAGCTTTCTTT. Translated, it gives CASSYQGPMNTEAFF.

There are a few counts of this clonotype. This chain links TRBV20-1 with TRBJ1-5; 11 bases are a match to TRBD1. Looked up from germline, CDR1 is DFQATT and CDR2 is SNEGSKA (reference sequence). With V trimmed by 1 base and J by 6 bases, 5 bases remained unmatched. The CDR3 loop spans 15 amino acids. The CDR3 bases are TGCAGTGCTAGAGCACCCGGGACAGGGGGTCAGCCCCAGCATTTT. Translated: CSARAPGTGGQPQHF.

This sequence joins TRBV10-3 and TRBJ1-1, with 8 nucleotides matching TRBD1. The CDR3 is 18 residues long. Germline V lookup: CDR1 ENHRY, CDR2 SYGVKD. V shed 6 bases, J shed 0 bases, and the junction held 15 bases outside the gene matches. CDR3 sequence: CAISGDHGTGPMNTEAFF. DNA of the CDR3: TGTGCCATCAGCGGAGACCATGGGACAGGCCCCATGAACACTGAAGCTTTCTTT.

This clonotype was picked up a small number of times. This sequence joins TRBV10-3 and TRBJ2-2; TRBD2 agrees at 7 bases. This CDR3 is 15 amino acids long. Trimming took 4 bases from V and 5 from J; bases not matched to a gene: 7. Germline CDR1 is ENHRY and CDR2 is SYGVKD. The CDR3 reads CAISGSGGGTGELFF. CDR3 nucleotides: TGTGCCATCAGTGGATCCGGGGGAGGGACCGGGGAGCTGTTTTTT.

The V and J genes are TRBV12-3 or TRBV12-4 and TRBJ1-5, with D uncertain. The CDR3 covers 14 residues. Trimming removed 5 bases from V and 0 bases from J, with 8 bases in between. CDR3 sequence: CASSREGSNQPQHF. As DNA, the CDR3 is TGTGCCAGCAGTCGGGAGGGTAGCAATCAGCCCCAGCATTTT.